This T cell receptor beta chain originates from a study of blood T cell repertoires in COVID-19. On the study more broadly: Collection of acute and convalescent COVID-19 samples took place in the United States, Italy and Spain. Sources were T cells, B-cell-depleted T cells, or PBMCs; the material itself was cDNA or gDNA.

In the source study's methods: Amplification from reference gene primers served as the basis for estimated nucleated cell counts. Here immunoSEQ multiplex PCR was the method, and the copy in TCRdb shows in-frame clones only, minus some. Clone size and the V and J calls come from that table; the DNA yielded D and trimming. The table records roughly 240,000 clones, 75% to 85% of them present only once. The V gene lost 9 bases and the J gene lost 5 bases, with 10 bases spanning the gap. CDR1 is MDHEN and CDR2 is SYDVKM in the germline V gene. This CDR3 has 12 amino acids. Material: peripheral blood. This chain uses TRBV28 with TRBJ1-4; the D gene is possibly TRBD1 (5 bases). The receptor's source is a woman aged 70 to 79 with acute or convalescent COVID-19. Written as DNA, the CDR3 is TGTGCCAGTCAGGGTACCAATGAAAAACTGTTTTTT. Its translation: CASQGTNEKLFF.